This T cell receptor beta chain is drawn from a study of OX40 agonist ivuxolimab in advanced cancers. About the research overall: Ivuxolimab, an agonist antibody against OX40 (CD134), was given to patients. Dose-escalation patients had hepatocellular carcinoma, melanoma, renal cell or head and neck cancer.

This clone was picked up one time. Its antigen is unidentified. Assay: immunoSEQ multiplex PCR; the TCRdb copy retains only in-frame clones and omits some. This sample has tens of thousands of clones, with over 90% found just once. The CDR3 is 13 amino acids. V was trimmed by 3 bases and J by 3 bases, leaving 9 bases between them. From germline, CDR1 is MNHEY and CDR2 SMNVEV (reference sequence). Study-level points and caveats: Low normalized T-cell clonal expansion was also seen in some nonresponders. The CD4+ and CD8+ T cells in the blood had expanded clonally by week 6 at 0.1 to 3.0 mg/kg.

Sequenced material: CD4+ or CD8+ T cells sorted from blood, taken in a trial of the OX40 agonist ivuxolimab. This sequence originates from an adult with an advanced solid tumor such as melanoma, head and neck, liver or kidney cancer. The chain joins TRBV27 to TRBJ2-7; the D is unclear. This CDR3 reads CASSFPQSYEQYF. The CDR3 DNA sequence: TGTGCCAGCAGTTTTCCCCAGAGCTACGAGCAGTACTTC.